The clone carrying this T cell receptor beta chain was detected ten times or more. Its antigen is not identified. These data come from a study of T cells after yellow fever vaccination. One entry per CDR3 protein, called by TCRdb with MiXCR from the 5' RACE reads. The table lists under 150,000 distinct CDR3 sequences, roughly 8% of them singletons. The germline gives CDR1 SGHRS, CDR2 YFSETQ. The CDR3 is 14 amino acids. The V segment lost 3 bases and the J segment 3 bases; nucleotides outside the gene matches: 5. Findings and limits, study-wide: FACS-sorted repertoires could harbor abundant contaminating bulk-population clonotypes. CD4 and CD8 compartments shared a small share of clonotypes. The booster response re-showed most primary clones: approximately 95% CD4, around 90% CD8.

The sequence was obtained from a man aged 25 to 40 who received the YFV17D yellow fever vaccine. V is TRBV5-1 and J is TRBJ2-7, with 8 bases matching TRBD2. The specimen was CD4+ T cells sorted from PBMCs, collected 5 days after the yellow fever booster vaccination. The CDR3 DNA sequence: TGCGCCAGCAGCTCCGGGAGCGGGAGCTACGAGCAGTACTTC. It codes for CASSSGSGSYEQYF. Using reference TRBV5-1 and TRBJ2-7 for the parts outside the CDR3, the full variable domain is KAGVTQTPRYLIKTRGQQVTLSCSPISGHRSVSWYQQTPGQGLQFLFEYFSETQRNKGNFPGRFSGRQFSNSRSEMNVSTLELGDSALYLCASSSGSGSYEQYFGPGTRLTVT.